This T cell receptor (beta chain) was sequenced in a study of blood T cell repertoires in COVID-19. Across the study: The analysed material was cDNA or gDNA that came from T cells, B-cell-depleted T cells, or PBMCs.

In the source study's methods: Amplified reference gene primers provided the basis for estimating nucleated cell counts. Clones were sequenced by immunoSEQ multiplex PCR, and TCRdb holds only the in-frame ones, with some missing. The D gene and trimming were derived from the DNA, and the V and J assignments and clone size from that table. The sample holds over 110,000 clones; roughly 76% are singletons and the top ten take approximately 14%. The CDR3 is 14 amino acids. V trimming: 9 bases; J trimming: 2 bases; junction bases outside the gene matches: 5. The germline gives CDR1 LNHDA, CDR2 SQIVND (reference sequence).

J is TRBJ2-1 and V is TRBV19; the match to TRBD1 covers 9 bases. This receptor was taken from a man older than 75 with acute or convalescent COVID-19. Sequenced input: peripheral blood. The CDR3 coding sequence is TGTGCCAGCACGGACAGGGGAACCTACAATGAGCAGTTCTTC. Translated, it gives CASTDRGTYNEQFF.